This T cell receptor (beta chain) comes out of a study of T cell responses to AZD1222 COVID-19 vaccine. Germline loops: CDR1 SEHNR, CDR2 FQNEAQ (reference sequence). The CDR3 consists of 12 residues. V gave up 1 base and J gave up 9 bases, with 6 bases separating them. The data were produced by immunoSEQ multiplex PCR, yet TCRdb's version contains in-frame clones alone and is incomplete. The sample yields around 150,000 clones, about 93% seen once. Notes on the study in general: Repertoire samples came only from after the peak T cell response.

This clone was seen a handful of times. Its antigen is not identified. This sequence originates from an adult in good health. The chain carries TRBV7-9 and TRBJ2-2, with D hard to call. The sample here was peripheral blood, taken on day 0 of AZD1222 vaccination. The CDR3 loop reads CASSLGSWELFF. CDR3 DNA: TGTGCCAGCAGCTTAGGTTCGTGGGAGCTGTTTTTT.